The 31 T cell receptor beta chains in this list originate from one sample, sequenced in a study of blood T cell repertoires in COVID-19. This table comes from immunoSEQ multiplex PCR, and its TCRdb copy is limited to in-frame clones, with some not included. The sample records about 41,000 clones, roughly 85% being singletons. The sequenced sample consisted of peripheral blood. Source of these receptors: a man aged 60 to 75 with acute or convalescent COVID-19.

The rearrangement uses TRBV10-3 and TRBJ2-7; D is ambiguous. CDR1 is ENHRY and CDR2 is SYGVKD in the germline V gene. CDR3 size: 12 residues. Trimming took 7 bases from V and 3 from J, leaving 10 bases between them. For the CDR3, the DNA is TGTGCCATCAACGAGTTCCTCTACGAGCAGTACTTC. Translating it yields CAINEFLYEQYF.

V usage is TRBV7-8 and J usage is TRBJ2-1; the D gene is possibly TRBD2 (6 bases). This CDR3 is 16 amino acids long. The ends were cut back, 10 bases at V and 1 base at J, with 20 bases in the middle. Germline V CDR1 and CDR2: SGHVS, FQNEAQ. In nucleotides, the CDR3 is TGTGCCACTAAACGAACGGAGGGGCGGTCCTACAATGAGCAGTTCTTC. It codes for CATKRTEGRSYNEQFF.

The chain recombines TRBV5-6 with TRBJ1-4; TRBD1 matches 10 bases. The CDR3 sequence is 17 residues long. Germline lookup yields CDR1 SGHDT and CDR2 YYEEEE. Trimming removed 4 bases from V and 7 bases from J; junction bases left unmatched: 13. CDR3 sequence reads: CASSVDRGVVFREKLFF. CDR3 bases: TGTGCCAGCAGCGTGGACAGGGGGGTGGTTTTCCGTGAAAAACTGTTTTTT.

The chain carries TRBV30 and TRBJ1-6; D is unclear. This CDR3 comprises 14 residues. V was pared by 7 bases and J by 0 bases, with 10 bases between. CDR1 is GTSNPN and CDR2 is SVGIG in the germline V gene (reference sequence). Here the CDR3 DNA reads TGTGCCTCAAAACAGAGCTCCTATAATTCACCCCTCCACTTT. This gives the protein CASKQSSYNSPLHF.

V is TRBV13 and J is TRBJ2-1, with 8 bases identical to TRBD2. Germline lookup yields CDR1 PRHDT and CDR2 FYEKMQ (reference sequence). This CDR3 contains 16 residues. After removal of 5 bases from V and 1 base from J, the junction contained 7 bases not matched to a gene. The CDR3 DNA reads as TGTGCCAGCAGCCCCCGGGGGGGGCCATCCTACAATGAGCAGTTCTTC. It encodes CASSPRGGPSYNEQFF.

The J gene is TRBJ1-2, the V gene TRBV5-1; 12 nucleotides line up with TRBD1. Germline V gives CDR1 SGHRS, CDR2 YFSETQ. The CDR3 extends over 17 amino acids. V dropped 3 bases and J dropped 7; count of bases not matched to a gene: 13. The CDR3 here is CASSSEGQGQGARGYTF. The CDR3, as DNA: TGCGCCAGCAGCTCCGAAGGTCAGGGACAGGGGGCCCGTGGCTACACCTTC.

The gene calls are TRBV2 and TRBJ1-1, with TRBD1 identical over 9 bases. Germline V gene sequence: CDR1 SNHLY, CDR2 FYNNEI. The V gene end was trimmed by 5 bases and the J gene end by 4 bases; junction bases not matched to a gene: 8. The CDR3 is 15 residues long. CDR3 sequence reads: CASSTQTGGATEAFF. The CDR3 nucleotides are TGTGCCAGCAGTACCCAGACAGGGGGGGCCACTGAAGCTTTCTTT. Filled out from reference TRBV2 and TRBJ1-1, the complete variable domain reads EPEVTQTPSHQVTQMGQEVILRCVPISNHLYFYWYRQILGQKVEFLVSFYNNEISEKSEIFDDQFSVERPDGSNFTLKIRSTKLEDSAMYFCASSTQTGGATEAFFGQGTRLTVV.

The V gene is TRBV5-1, the J gene TRBJ2-5, with 7 bases identical to TRBD1. In germline, CDR1 is SGHRS, CDR2 YFSETQ. The CDR3 is made up of 15 amino acids. With 3 bases clipped from V and 2 bases from J, the junction kept 7 bases outside the gene matches. CDR3 loop: CASSSTPGQQETQYF. The CDR3 DNA reads TGCGCCAGCAGCTCTACACCGGGACAGCAAGAGACCCAGTACTTC.

The chain employs TRBV2 and TRBJ1-2; 8 nucleotides match TRBD1. The ends lost 6 bases at V and 6 bases at J; junction bases unmatched: 9. The germline gives CDR1 SNHLY, CDR2 FYNNEI. The CDR3 length is 14 residues. The CDR3 sequence is CASRAQTGAHGYTF. In DNA, the CDR3 is TGTGCCAGCAGGGCCCAGACAGGGGCCCATGGCTACACCTTC.

The CDR3 nucleotides read TGTGCCAGCAGCCCAGTTGATGGCCATAATTCACCCCTCCACTTT. Its protein is CASSPVDGHNSPLHF. J is TRBJ1-6 and V is TRBV5-8; D gene uncertain. The CDR3 sequence is 15 residues long. Trimming shortened V by 4 bases and J by 5 bases, and 13 bases separated the two germline ends. The germline V gene has CDR1 SGHTS and CDR2 YDEGEE.

This clone was observed a few times. The gene calls are TRBV19 and TRBJ1-2, with no clear D. CDR3 length: 14 residues. V was trimmed by 7 bases and J by 1 base, leaving 13 bases between them. Germline V CDR1 and CDR2: LNHDA, SQIVND (reference sequence). The CDR3 loop is CASTERRGNYGYTF. The CDR3 nucleotides read TGTGCCAGTACAGAGCGCCGGGGTAACTATGGCTACACCTTC.

The chain joins TRBV4-1 to TRBJ1-3, with TRBD1 as a possible D gene (5 bases). Trimming took 0 bases from V and 4 from J, leaving 10 bases between them. The CDR3 consists of 15 residues. Germline values: CDR1 MGHRA, CDR2 YSYEKL. The CDR3 DNA reads TGCGCCAGCAGCCAAGATCAGGGAACGGGAAACACCATATATTTT. This sequence encodes CASSQDQGTGNTIYF.

The V and J genes are TRBV19 and TRBJ1-2, with 8 positions matching TRBD1. The CDR3 length is 14 residues. V lost 6 bases and J lost 2; bases outside the gene matches: 5. Germline V gene data show CDR1 as LNHDA and CDR2 as SQIVND (reference sequence). DNA for the CDR3: TGTGCCAGTAGCCGGACAGGGACCAACTATGGCTACACCTTC. This translates into CASSRTGTNYGYTF.

The chain joins TRBV5-1 to TRBJ2-3, with 8 positions matching TRBD2. CDR1 and CDR2 (germline): SGHRS, YFSETQ. This CDR3 has 14 residues. The V gene end was trimmed by 7 bases and the J gene end by 4 bases; junction bases not matched to a gene: 8. The DNA of the CDR3 is TGCGCCAGCGCCCAAGCGGGGGTGGCAGATACGCAGTATTTT. Encoded protein: CASAQAGVADTQYF. The whole variable domain, remainder taken from reference TRBV5-1 and TRBJ2-3, is KAGVTQTPRYLIKTRGQQVTLSCSPISGHRSVSWYQQTPGQGLQFLFEYFSETQRNKGNFPGRFSGRQFSNSRSEMNVSTLELGDSALYLCASAQAGVADTQYFGPGTRLTVL.

The chain couples TRBV14 to TRBJ1-2; tentative D call: TRBD1 (6 bases). Trimming left V 4 bases short and J 4 bases short, with 16 bases between. Per the germline V gene, CDR1 is SGHDN and CDR2 is FVKESK. CDR3 length equals 15 residues. The CDR3: CASSLEQGSLYGYTF. The CDR3 nucleotides read TGTGCCAGCAGCCTAGAGCAGGGGTCCCTCTATGGCTACACCTTC.

The chain joins TRBV19 to TRBJ1-2, with a weak D call TRBD1 (6 bases). The CDR3 loop spans 13 amino acids. V was shortened by 6 bases and J by 8 bases, with 16 bases between the two germline ends. In germline, CDR1 is LNHDA, CDR2 SQIVND (reference sequence). The CDR3 loop is CASSPRTEEGYTF. The CDR3 bases are TGTGCCAGTAGCCCGAGGACAGAGGAGGGCTACACCTTC. Complete variable domain (other parts from reference TRBV19 and TRBJ1-2): DGGITQSPKYLFRKEGQNVTLSCEQNLNHDAMYWYRQDPGQGLRLIYYSQIVNDFQKGDIAEGYSVSREKKESFPLTVTSAQKNPTAFYLCASSPRTEEGYTFGSGTRLTVV.

The chain carries TRBV6-6 and TRBJ2-7, with D perhaps TRBD1 (6 bases). The germline V gene has CDR1 MNHNY and CDR2 SVGAGI (reference sequence). The CDR3 consists of 13 residues. The ends were cut back, 6 bases at V and 3 bases at J, with 12 bases in the middle. In DNA, the CDR3 is TGTGCCAGCAGCCCAGGGGATTTCTACGAGCAGTACTTC. Translated, it gives CASSPGDFYEQYF.

The chain is built from TRBV19 and TRBJ1-2, with D possibly matching TRBD1 (5 bases). The germline gives CDR1 LNHDA, CDR2 SQIVND (reference sequence). CDR3 size: 15 residues. Trimming left V 5 bases short and J 1 base short, with 14 bases between. CDR3 residues: CASSADSKVNYGYTF. CDR3 DNA: TGTGCCAGTAGTGCAGACAGTAAGGTTAACTATGGCTACACCTTC.

The chain has TRBV5-1 and TRBJ2-1; D perhaps matches TRBD2 (6 bases). The CDR3 is 17 residues long. Trimming pared 1 base from V and 2 bases from J, leaving 16 bases between. Germline CDR1 and CDR2: SGHRS and YFSETQ. The CDR3 DNA reads TGCGCCAGCAGCTTGCCTCGCGGGGAAGCCCCCTACAATGAGCAGTTCTTC. It is translated as CASSLPRGEAPYNEQFF.

The gene calls are TRBV4-3 and TRBJ1-3; D remains unclear. Trimming pared 3 bases from V and 4 bases from J, leaving 13 bases between. The CDR3 length is 15 residues. Looked up from germline, CDR1 is LGHNA and CDR2 is YSLEER. The CDR3, as DNA: TGCGCCAGCAGCCATTTGCTGGAGGCCGGAAACACCATATATTTT. Protein: CASSHLLEAGNTIYF.

V gene TRBV5-4 combines with J gene TRBJ1-2; D might be TRBD1 (5 bases). The V gene lost 3 bases and the J gene lost 6 bases, with 21 bases spanning the gap. Germline V lookup: CDR1 SGHNT, CDR2 YYREEE (reference sequence). The CDR3 is 16 residues long. CDR3 sequence (DNA): TGTGCCAGCAGCTCGGACCAAGGGGCGTCTGGGAATGGCTACACCTTC. Encoded protein: CASSSDQGASGNGYTF.

DNA of the CDR3: TGTGCCAGCAGCCCCCAGTCTTCTGGAAACACCATATATTTT. It translates to CASSPQSSGNTIYF. The rearrangement links TRBV7-2 to TRBJ1-3; D is ambiguous. Trimming left V 5 bases short and J 1 base short, with 9 bases between. Germline V lookup: CDR1 SGHTA, CDR2 FQGNSA. The CDR3 runs to 14 residues.

This clone occurred a few times. V gene TRBV5-6 combines with J gene TRBJ1-6; TRBD1 agrees at 8 bases. V dropped 0 bases and J dropped 5; count of bases not matched to a gene: 4. The germline CDR1 and CDR2 sequences are SGHDT and YYEEEE. The CDR3 length is 16 residues. CDR3 protein: CASSLDRGKDNSPLHF. The DNA for the CDR3 is TGTGCCAGCAGCTTGGACAGGGGGAAGGATAATTCACCCCTCCACTTT.

The count of this clone is one. The chain uses TRBV20-1 and TRBJ2-7; the match to TRBD1 covers 7 bases. The CDR3 spans 14 residues. V trimming: 3 bases; J trimming: 5 bases; junction bases outside the gene matches: 10. The V gene's germline CDR1 is DFQATT and CDR2 SNEGSKA (reference sequence). The chain's CDR3 is CSASPQEGAHEQYF. The CDR3 nucleotides read TGCAGTGCTAGTCCCCAAGAGGGGGCCCACGAGCAGTACTTC.

The CDR3, as DNA: TGTGCCAGCAGAGATGGGCTGGGCTACACCTTC. Amino acid sequence: CASRDGLGYTF. J is TRBJ1-2 and V is TRBV27, with D uncertain. V lost 6 bases and J 8 bases, leaving 10 bases between the germline ends. This CDR3 region has 11 residues. Looked up from germline, CDR1 is MNHEY and CDR2 is SMNVEV (reference sequence).

This chain links TRBV20-1 with TRBJ1-2; 9 nucleotides match TRBD1. From germline, CDR1 is DFQATT and CDR2 SNEGSKA (reference sequence). This CDR3 is built from 12 residues. V dropped 3 bases and J dropped 7; count of bases not matched to a gene: 3. CDR3 bases: TGCAGTGCTAGTGGGACAGGGAGTGGCTACACCTTC. Its translation is CSASGTGSGYTF.

V and J are TRBV18 and TRBJ1-2; D perhaps matches TRBD1 (5 bases). The germline gives CDR1 KGHSH, CDR2 LQKENI. The CDR3 length is 12 residues. The V and J ends lost 2 bases and 8 bases respectively, with 9 bases between them. The CDR3 nucleotides are TGTGCCAGCTCACCAGGCGGGGCGGGCTACACCTTC. Amino acid sequence: CASSPGGAGYTF.

In its sample, this clone was seen a few times. J is TRBJ1-3 and V is TRBV4-3; 7 bases align to TRBD1. The junction had 5 bases not matched to a gene; V was cut back by 1 base and J by 2 bases. This CDR3 has 16 amino acids. Germline V gene sequence: CDR1 LGHNA, CDR2 YSLEER. The CDR3 DNA reads TGCGCCAGCAGCCAAGGGTACAGGGGAACTGGAAACACCATATATTTT. This encodes CASSQGYRGTGNTIYF.

In this sample, this clone turned up a few times. V usage is TRBV19 and J usage is TRBJ1-1; unclear D gene. Trimming stripped 6 bases from V and 3 bases from J, with 14 bases between. The CDR3 covers 14 residues. Germline lookup yields CDR1 LNHDA and CDR2 SQIVND (reference sequence). The chain's CDR3 is CASRWAGYYTEAFF. CDR3 coding DNA: TGTGCCAGTAGATGGGCGGGTTACTACACTGAAGCTTTCTTT.

This clone occurred a few times. The genes are TRBV6-5 and TRBJ1-4; D is unclear. This CDR3 is 14 amino acids long. Looked up from germline, CDR1 is MNHEY and CDR2 is SVGAGI. V lost 6 bases, J lost 7 bases, and 15 bases lay in between. CDR3 loop: CASRETELSEKLFF. In nucleotides, the CDR3 is TGTGCCAGCAGGGAGACTGAACTAAGTGAAAAACTGTTTTTT.

The genes are TRBV30 and TRBJ1-1; 7 bases agree with TRBD1. V trimming: 6 bases; J trimming: 1 base; junction bases outside the gene matches: 8. CDR3 length equals 14 residues. Germline assignment: CDR1 GTSNPN and CDR2 SVGIG (reference sequence). The CDR3 loop reads CACNHYRGNTEAFF. Written as DNA, the CDR3 is TGTGCCTGCAATCACTACAGGGGGAACACTGAAGCTTTCTTT.